A single sample is the source of the 8 T cell receptor beta chains below, sequenced in a study of blood T cell repertoires in COVID-19. Generated by immunoSEQ multiplex PCR, the TCRdb table keeps only in-frame clones and is missing some. This sample carries about 98,000 clones, about 85% of them seen once, and the ten largest clones take approximately 12%. The sample was peripheral blood. The receptor set was obtained from a woman aged 80 or older with acute or convalescent COVID-19.

The J gene is TRBJ2-5, the V gene TRBV30, with 7 bases that match TRBD2. Germline lookup yields CDR1 GTSNPN and CDR2 SVGIG (reference sequence). The length of the CDR3 is 11 residues. Trimming at V came to 4 bases and at J to 4 bases, leaving 0 bases not matched to a gene. CDR3 bases: TGTGCCTGGACGGGGGGAGAGACCCAGTACTTC. Protein: CAWTGGETQYF.

V usage is TRBV7-9 and J usage is TRBJ1-1; maybe TRBD1 (6 bases). Between the trimmed V and J ends, which lost 5 bases and 0 bases, there was a span of 19 bases. The germline gives CDR1 SEHNR, CDR2 FQNEAQ (reference sequence). The CDR3 covers 17 residues. CDR3: CASSPIPRTAMNTEAFF. DNA of the CDR3: TGTGCCAGCAGCCCGATCCCCCGGACAGCAATGAACACTGAAGCTTTCTTT.

The chain uses TRBV25-1 and TRBJ2-1; 10 bases align to TRBD2. Per germline, CDR1 MGHDK and CDR2 SYGVNS. The CDR3 consists of 17 residues. The V and J ends lost 5 bases and 0 bases, in that order; junction bases with no gene match: 7. The CDR3 is CASSSSGGVSSYNEQFF. The CDR3 region has the DNA TGTGCCAGCAGTTCAAGCGGGGGGGTTAGCTCCTACAATGAGCAGTTCTTC.

The rearrangement links TRBV5-6 to TRBJ1-6, with TRBD1 as a possible D gene (6 bases). The germline gives CDR1 SGHDT, CDR2 YYEEEE. The CDR3 totals 17 residues. The V end was cut by 0 bases, the J end by 7 bases, with 17 bases between. The CDR3 protein is CASSLVSAYQGNSPLHF. The CDR3 DNA reads as TGTGCCAGCAGCTTGGTTTCAGCCTACCAGGGGAATTCACCCCTCCACTTT.

The gene calls are TRBV7-9 and TRBJ2-7; 11 nucleotides align to TRBD2. Germline CDR1 reads SEHNR; CDR2 reads FQNEAQ (reference sequence). The CDR3 length is 18 residues. V shed 1 base and J 0 bases; nucleotides not matched to a gene: 8. This CDR3 reads CASSLVPGLAGFSYEQYF. For the CDR3, the DNA is TGTGCCAGCAGCTTAGTCCCCGGACTAGCGGGTTTCTCCTACGAGCAGTACTTC.

This clone was detected once. The rearrangement links TRBV15 to TRBJ1-2; a weak D match, TRBD1 (5 bases). Germline values: CDR1 LNHNV, CDR2 YYDKDF (reference sequence). The CDR3 totals 15 residues. The germline V and J ends were trimmed by 1 base and 3 bases, with 12 bases remaining between them. CDR3 residues: CATSRAGVLDYGYTF. CDR3 coding DNA: TGTGCCACCAGCAGAGCGGGGGTATTGGACTATGGCTACACCTTC.

The genes are TRBV5-1 and TRBJ1-4, with 10 bases aligning to TRBD1. J gave up 8 bases and V 7 bases, and 11 bases lay outside the gene matches. CDR3 size: 15 residues. Germline V CDR1 and CDR2: SGHRS, YFSETQ. CDR3 in amino acids: CASSPFPGQGEKLFF. As DNA, the CDR3 is TGCGCCAGCTCGCCCTTCCCGGGACAGGGGGAAAAACTGTTTTTT.

CDR3 loop: CASSDRFNEKLFF. CDR3 nucleotides: TGTGCCAGCTCGGACAGATTCAATGAAAAACTGTTTTTT. The rearrangement links TRBV10-3 to TRBJ1-4; perhaps TRBD1 as D (6 bases). V lost 10 bases, J lost 5 bases, and 14 bases lay in between. The V gene's germline CDR1 is ENHRY and CDR2 SYGVKD. The CDR3 spans 13 residues.